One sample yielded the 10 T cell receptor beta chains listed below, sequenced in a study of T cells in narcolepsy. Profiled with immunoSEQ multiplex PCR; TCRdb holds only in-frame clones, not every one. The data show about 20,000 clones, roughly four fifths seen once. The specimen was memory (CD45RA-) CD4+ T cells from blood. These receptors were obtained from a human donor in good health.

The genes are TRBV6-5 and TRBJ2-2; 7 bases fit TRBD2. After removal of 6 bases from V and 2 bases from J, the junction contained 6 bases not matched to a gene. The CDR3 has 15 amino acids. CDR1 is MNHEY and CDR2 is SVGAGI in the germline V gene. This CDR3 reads CASRGGLLNTGELFF. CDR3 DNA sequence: TGTGCCAGCAGGGGGGGGTTGTTAAACACCGGGGAGCTGTTTTTT.

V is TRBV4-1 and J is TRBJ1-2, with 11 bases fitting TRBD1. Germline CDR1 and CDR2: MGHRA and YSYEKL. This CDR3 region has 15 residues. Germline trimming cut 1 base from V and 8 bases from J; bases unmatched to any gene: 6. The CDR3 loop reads CASSQGTGGVDGYTF. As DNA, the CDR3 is TGCGCCAGCAGCCAAGGGACAGGGGGCGTTGACGGCTACACCTTC.

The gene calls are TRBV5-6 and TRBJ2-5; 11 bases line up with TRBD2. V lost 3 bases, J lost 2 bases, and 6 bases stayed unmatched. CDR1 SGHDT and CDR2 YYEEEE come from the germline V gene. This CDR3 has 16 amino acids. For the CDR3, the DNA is TGTGCCAGCAGCTCAATAGCGGGAGGGGGTCAAGAGACCCAGTACTTC. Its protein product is CASSSIAGGGQETQYF.

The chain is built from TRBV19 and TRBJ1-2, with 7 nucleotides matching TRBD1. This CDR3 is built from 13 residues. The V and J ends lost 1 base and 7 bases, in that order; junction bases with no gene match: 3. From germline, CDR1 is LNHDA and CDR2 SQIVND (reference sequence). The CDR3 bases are TGTGCCAGTAGTATAGGACAGGGCTCTGGCTACACCTTC. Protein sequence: CASSIGQGSGYTF.

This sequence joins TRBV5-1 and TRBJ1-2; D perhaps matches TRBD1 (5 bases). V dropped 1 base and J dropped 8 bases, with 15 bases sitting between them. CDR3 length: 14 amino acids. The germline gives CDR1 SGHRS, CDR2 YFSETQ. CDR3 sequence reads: CASSLYGDPDGYTF. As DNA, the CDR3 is TGCGCCAGCAGCTTGTATGGGGACCCGGACGGCTACACCTTC.

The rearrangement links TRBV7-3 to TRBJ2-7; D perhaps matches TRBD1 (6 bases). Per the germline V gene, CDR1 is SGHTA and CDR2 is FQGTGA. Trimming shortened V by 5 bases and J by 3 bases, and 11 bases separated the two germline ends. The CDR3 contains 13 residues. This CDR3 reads CASSQTGVYEQYF. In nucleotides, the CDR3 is TGTGCCAGCAGCCAGACAGGAGTCTACGAGCAGTACTTC.

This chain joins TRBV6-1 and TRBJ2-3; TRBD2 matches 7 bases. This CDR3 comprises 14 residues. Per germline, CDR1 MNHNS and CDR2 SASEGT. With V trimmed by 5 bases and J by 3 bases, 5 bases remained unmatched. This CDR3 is CASSLTGGTDTQYF. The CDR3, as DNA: TGTGCCAGCAGTCTAACGGGGGGAACAGATACGCAGTATTTT.

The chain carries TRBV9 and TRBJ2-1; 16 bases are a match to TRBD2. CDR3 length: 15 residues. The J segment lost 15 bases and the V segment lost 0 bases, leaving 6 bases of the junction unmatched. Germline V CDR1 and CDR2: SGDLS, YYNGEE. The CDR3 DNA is TGTGCCAGCAGCGTAGATGGGACTAGCGGGAGGGCACGGTTCTTC. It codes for CASSVDGTSGRARFF.

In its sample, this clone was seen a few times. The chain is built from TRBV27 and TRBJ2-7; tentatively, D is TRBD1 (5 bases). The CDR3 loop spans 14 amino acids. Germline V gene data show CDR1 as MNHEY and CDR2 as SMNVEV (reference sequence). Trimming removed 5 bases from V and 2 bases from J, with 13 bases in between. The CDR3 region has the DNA TGTGCCAGCAGTAAACAGGTGTTGGCCTACGAGCAGTACTTC. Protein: CASSKQVLAYEQYF.

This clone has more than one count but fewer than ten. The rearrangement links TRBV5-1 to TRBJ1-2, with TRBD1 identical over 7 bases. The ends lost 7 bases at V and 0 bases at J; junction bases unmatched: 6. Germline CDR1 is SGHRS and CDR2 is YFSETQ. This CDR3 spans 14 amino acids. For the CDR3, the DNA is TGCGCCAGCTCAGGGGGGACAGCTAACTATGGCTACACCTTC. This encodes CASSGGTANYGYTF.